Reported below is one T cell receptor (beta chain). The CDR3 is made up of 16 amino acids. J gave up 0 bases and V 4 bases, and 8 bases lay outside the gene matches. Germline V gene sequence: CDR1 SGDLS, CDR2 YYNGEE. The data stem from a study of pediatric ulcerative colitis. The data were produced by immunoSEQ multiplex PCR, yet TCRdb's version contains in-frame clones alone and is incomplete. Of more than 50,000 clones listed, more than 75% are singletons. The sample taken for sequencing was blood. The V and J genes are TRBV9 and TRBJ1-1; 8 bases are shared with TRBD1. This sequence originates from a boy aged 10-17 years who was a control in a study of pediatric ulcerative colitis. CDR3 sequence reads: CASSPTGTGMNTEAFF. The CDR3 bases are TGTGCCAGCAGCCCCACAGGGACAGGTATGAACACTGAAGCTTTCTTT.